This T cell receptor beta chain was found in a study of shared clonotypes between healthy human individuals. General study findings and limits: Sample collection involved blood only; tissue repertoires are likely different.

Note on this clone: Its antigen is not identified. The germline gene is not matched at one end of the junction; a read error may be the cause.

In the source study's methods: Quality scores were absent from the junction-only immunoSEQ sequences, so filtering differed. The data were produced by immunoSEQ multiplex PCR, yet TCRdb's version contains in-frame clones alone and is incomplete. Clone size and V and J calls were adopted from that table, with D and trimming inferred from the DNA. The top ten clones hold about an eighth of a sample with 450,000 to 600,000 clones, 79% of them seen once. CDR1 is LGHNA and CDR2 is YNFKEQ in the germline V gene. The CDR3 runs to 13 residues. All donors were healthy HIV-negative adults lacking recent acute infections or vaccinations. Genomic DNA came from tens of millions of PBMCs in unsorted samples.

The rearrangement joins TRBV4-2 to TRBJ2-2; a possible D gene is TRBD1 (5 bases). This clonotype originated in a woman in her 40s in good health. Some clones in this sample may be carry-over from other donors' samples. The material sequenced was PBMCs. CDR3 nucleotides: TGTGCCAGCAACCAAGACAGAACCGGGGAGCTGTTTTTT. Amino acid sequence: CASNQDRTGELFF.